These T cell receptor beta chains were read from a single sample in a study of blood T cell repertoires in COVID-19. Repertoires were generated with immunoSEQ multiplex PCR, while TCRdb's copy carries only in-frame clones and drops some. The table lists a few hundred thousand clones, 89% of them singletons. The specimen was peripheral blood. Every receptor here comes from a man younger than 35 who had recovered from COVID-19. Each CDR3 is given with its conserved first and last residue. Each record gives: D gene, J gene, V gene, clone size, CDR3 DNA, CDR3 protein. A D gene is named only where the DNA matches it firmly. The size entry is marked missing in some rows and otherwise reads once, few, many or a size class.

d_call: -
j_call: TRBJ1-5
v_call: TRBV19
clone_size: -
cdr3_nt: TGTGCCAGTAGTACCCGGGACAACAATCAGCCCCAGCATTTT
cdr3_aa: CASSTRDNNQPQHF

d_call: -
j_call: TRBJ2-2
v_call: TRBV1
clone_size: -
cdr3_nt: TGCACCAGCAGCCAACCCAGACTAGCGGGGTCCCCCGGGGAGCTGTTTTTT
cdr3_aa: CTSSQPRLAGSPGELFF

d_call: TRBD2
j_call: TRBJ2-1
v_call: TRBV7-3
clone_size: -
cdr3_nt: TGTGCCAGCAGCTTGCTAGCGGGGACCTACAATGAGCAGTTCTTC
cdr3_aa: CASSLLAGTYNEQFF

d_call: -
j_call: TRBJ2-7
v_call: TRBV9
clone_size: -
cdr3_nt: TGTGCCAGCAGCGTGGGGGGTGCGGGCTCTGACTACGAGCAGTACTTC
cdr3_aa: CASSVGGAGSDYEQYF

d_call: -
j_call: TRBJ2-3
v_call: TRBV5-1
clone_size: -
cdr3_nt: TGCGCCAGCACCTCAGGGGGGTATACGCAGTATTTT
cdr3_aa: CASTSGGYTQYF

d_call: TRBD1
j_call: TRBJ2-1
v_call: TRBV9
clone_size: -
cdr3_nt: TGTGCCAGCAGCGTCGGGCCGACAGGGGTCTACAATGAGCAGTTCTTC
cdr3_aa: CASSVGPTGVYNEQFF

d_call: TRBD2
j_call: TRBJ2-1
v_call: TRBV10-2
clone_size: -
cdr3_nt: TGCGCCAGCAGTGAGTTGTGGCTAGCGGGAGGTTTCGGGGGTAACAATGAGCAGTTCTTC
cdr3_aa: CASSELWLAGGFGGNNEQFF

d_call: -
j_call: TRBJ1-4
v_call: TRBV19
clone_size: -
cdr3_nt: TGTGCCAGTAGTAGGTGGGGGCCTAATGAAAAACTGTTTTTT
cdr3_aa: CASSRWGPNEKLFF

d_call: TRBD2
j_call: TRBJ2-1
v_call: TRBV7-9
clone_size: -
cdr3_nt: TGTGCCAGCAGCCCGCGATTTGTGCGGGGGGGCCATGAGCAGTTCTTC
cdr3_aa: CASSPRFVRGGHEQFF

d_call: TRBD1
j_call: TRBJ1-5
v_call: TRBV19
clone_size: -
cdr3_nt: TGTGCCAGTAGTAGACAGGGGCGCCAGCCCCAGCATTTT
cdr3_aa: CASSRQGRQPQHF

d_call: -
j_call: TRBJ1-2
v_call: TRBV7-9
clone_size: once
cdr3_nt: TGTGCCAGCACCCTACAGGGAACCTCCTATGGCTACACCTTC
cdr3_aa: CASTLQGTSYGYTF

d_call: TRBD1
j_call: TRBJ1-1
v_call: TRBV4-1
clone_size: -
cdr3_nt: TGCGCCAGCAGCCAGCAGACAGGGATGTACACTGAAGCTTTCTTT
cdr3_aa: CASSQQTGMYTEAFF

d_call: TRBD2
j_call: TRBJ2-7
v_call: TRBV7-2
clone_size: few
cdr3_nt: TGTGCCAGCAGCTTTTCCGGGAGGGAGCAGTACTTC
cdr3_aa: CASSFSGREQYF

d_call: TRBD1
j_call: TRBJ1-6
v_call: TRBV27
clone_size: -
cdr3_nt: TGTGCCAGCAGTTTAGACAGGGTCTCACCCCTCCACTTT
cdr3_aa: CASSLDRVSPLHF

d_call: -
j_call: TRBJ1-1
v_call: TRBV27
clone_size: -
cdr3_nt: TGTGCCAGCAGTCCCTTTCAGGACTTGAACACTGAAGCTTTCTTT
cdr3_aa: CASSPFQDLNTEAFF

d_call: -
j_call: TRBJ1-1
v_call: TRBV7-2
clone_size: -
cdr3_nt: TGTGCCAGCAGCTTAATTCATGGAGTCAAGAACACTGAAGCTTTCTTT
cdr3_aa: CASSLIHGVKNTEAFF

d_call: -
j_call: TRBJ1-2
v_call: TRBV9
clone_size: -
cdr3_nt: TGTGCCAGCAGCGTAGAGGGACTGCCGGCTTATGGCTACACCTTC
cdr3_aa: CASSVEGLPAYGYTF

d_call: -
j_call: TRBJ1-2
v_call: TRBV9
clone_size: -
cdr3_nt: TGTGCCAGCAGCGCCTCTAGTTGGGGCTACACCTTC
cdr3_aa: CASSASSWGYTF

d_call: -
j_call: TRBJ2-7
v_call: TRBV30
clone_size: -
cdr3_nt: TGTGCCTGGAGTGTACAGGGAGGGGGGCAGTACTTC
cdr3_aa: CAWSVQGGGQYF

d_call: TRBD2
j_call: TRBJ2-1
v_call: TRBV12-3/TRBV12-4
clone_size: -
cdr3_nt: TGTGCCAGCAGTTTGGGGGAGGGATATGAGCAGTTCTTC
cdr3_aa: CASSLGEGYEQFF

d_call: -
j_call: TRBJ1-2
v_call: TRBV19
clone_size: -
cdr3_nt: TGTGCCAGCAGTATTACAGGGCAGGGAATTTACTATGGCTACACCTTC
cdr3_aa: CASSITGQGIYYGYTF

d_call: TRBD1
j_call: TRBJ1-2
v_call: TRBV27
clone_size: -
cdr3_nt: TGTGCCAGCAGTGTCGACAGGGGCGACTATGGCTACACCTTC
cdr3_aa: CASSVDRGDYGYTF

d_call: -
j_call: TRBJ1-2
v_call: TRBV5-1
clone_size: once
cdr3_nt: TGCGCCAGCAGCTTGGAGTCAGGGTACTATGGCTACACCTTC
cdr3_aa: CASSLESGYYGYTF

d_call: TRBD2
j_call: TRBJ2-5
v_call: TRBV19
clone_size: -
cdr3_nt: TGTGCCAGTAGTACTAGCGGGAGGGCCGGGGAGACCCAGTACTTC
cdr3_aa: CASSTSGRAGETQYF

d_call: TRBD1
j_call: TRBJ2-7
v_call: TRBV6-2/TRBV6-3
clone_size: -
cdr3_nt: TGTGCCAGCAGTTACCGGGACAGGGGGCGAAACGAGCAGTACTTC
cdr3_aa: CASSYRDRGRNEQYF

d_call: TRBD1
j_call: TRBJ1-1
v_call: TRBV7-9
clone_size: -
cdr3_nt: TGTGCCAGCAGCCTCCCCAAGGGGACAGGGACTTTCTACACTGAAGCTTTCTTT
cdr3_aa: CASSLPKGTGTFYTEAFF

d_call: -
j_call: TRBJ1-1
v_call: TRBV18
clone_size: -
cdr3_nt: TGTGCCAGCTCACCGGTAGTTGAGAGCACTGAAGCTTTCTTT
cdr3_aa: CASSPVVESTEAFF

d_call: -
j_call: TRBJ1-1
v_call: TRBV3-1/TRBV3-2
clone_size: -
cdr3_nt: TGTGCCAGCAGCCCACACGACACAAAAGGATGGACTGAAGCTTTCTTT
cdr3_aa: CASSPHDTKGWTEAFF

d_call: TRBD1
j_call: TRBJ2-5
v_call: TRBV18
clone_size: -
cdr3_nt: TGTGCCAGCCACAGGGGCCTGTACCAAGAGACCCAGTACTTC
cdr3_aa: CASHRGLYQETQYF

d_call: TRBD1
j_call: TRBJ2-1
v_call: TRBV7-3
clone_size: -
cdr3_nt: TGTGCCAGCAGCATGACAGGGGATGAGCAGTTCTTC
cdr3_aa: CASSMTGDEQFF

d_call: -
j_call: TRBJ2-1
v_call: TRBV7-9
clone_size: -
cdr3_nt: TGTGCCAGCAGTTCCGAGGGCAGGCATGAGCAGTTCTTC
cdr3_aa: CASSSEGRHEQFF

d_call: -
j_call: TRBJ1-2
v_call: TRBV9
clone_size: -
cdr3_nt: TGTGCCAGCAGCGCAGGGGTCCGGACGGAGGGCTACACCTTC
cdr3_aa: CASSAGVRTEGYTF

d_call: TRBD1
j_call: TRBJ1-6
v_call: TRBV5-1
clone_size: -
cdr3_nt: TGCGCCAGCAGCACTGGGACAGGGGATTCACCCCTCCACTTT
cdr3_aa: CASSTGTGDSPLHF

d_call: TRBD1
j_call: TRBJ1-1
v_call: TRBV15
clone_size: -
cdr3_nt: TGTGCCACCAGCCTCAAGACAGGGGGGTCCCATCTGCGAGGCACTGAAGCTTTCTTT
cdr3_aa: CATSLKTGGSHLRGTEAFF

d_call: -
j_call: TRBJ2-3
v_call: TRBV28
clone_size: -
cdr3_nt: TGTGCCAGCAGAACCGGTGGTACGCAGTATTTT
cdr3_aa: CASRTGGTQYF

d_call: TRBD1
j_call: TRBJ2-1
v_call: TRBV7-3
clone_size: -
cdr3_nt: TGTGCCAGCAGCCTAAATCCGGGACAGGGGGAGAATGAGCAGTTCTTC
cdr3_aa: CASSLNPGQGENEQFF

d_call: -
j_call: TRBJ2-1
v_call: TRBV19
clone_size: -
cdr3_nt: TGTGCCAGTAGTATGGACAGCTCCTACAATGAGCAGTTCTTC
cdr3_aa: CASSMDSSYNEQFF

d_call: -
j_call: TRBJ1-1
v_call: TRBV7-3
clone_size: -
cdr3_nt: TGTGCCAGCAGCCCGAGGACAGACACTGAAGCTTTCTTT
cdr3_aa: CASSPRTDTEAFF

d_call: -
j_call: TRBJ2-3
v_call: TRBV7-2
clone_size: -
cdr3_nt: TGTGCCAGCAGCTTAGGAGACTATCAAGATACGCAGTATTTT
cdr3_aa: CASSLGDYQDTQYF

d_call: -
j_call: TRBJ2-1
v_call: TRBV4-3
clone_size: -
cdr3_nt: TGCGCCAGCAGCCCCCTCAAAACAGGGTTAAGCTACAATGAGCAGTTCTTC
cdr3_aa: CASSPLKTGLSYNEQFF

d_call: TRBD1
j_call: TRBJ1-1
v_call: TRBV5-1
clone_size: once
cdr3_nt: TGCGCCAGCAGCATAGGACAGGGGAGATTGAACACTGAAGCTTTCTTT
cdr3_aa: CASSIGQGRLNTEAFF

d_call: -
j_call: TRBJ1-4
v_call: TRBV27
clone_size: -
cdr3_nt: TGTGCCAGCAGCATTGCAACTAATGAAAAACTGTTTTTT
cdr3_aa: CASSIATNEKLFF

d_call: TRBD1
j_call: TRBJ2-7
v_call: TRBV14
clone_size: -
cdr3_nt: TGTGCCAGCAGCCGAACAGGGGTGACCACCTACGAGCAGTACTTC
cdr3_aa: CASSRTGVTTYEQYF

d_call: TRBD2
j_call: TRBJ2-1
v_call: TRBV7-9
clone_size: -
cdr3_nt: TGTGCCAGCAGCCCATCGGGGCTAGCGGGATTGGATGAGCAGTTCTTC
cdr3_aa: CASSPSGLAGLDEQFF

d_call: TRBD2
j_call: TRBJ2-2
v_call: TRBV4-1
clone_size: -
cdr3_nt: TGCGCCAGCAGCCCTACCGGGAGGGTGTCCCTAAACACCGGGGAGCTGTTTTTT
cdr3_aa: CASSPTGRVSLNTGELFF